This TCR beta chain was captured in a study of T cells in Graves' hyperthyroidism and ophthalmopathy (dated by TCRdb to about 2019). Regarding the study in general: Peripheral blood samples were taken at initial diagnosis, before any treatment was given. To identify distinguishing TCR V-J signatures, a discovery cohort of 95 to 100 patients was used, comprising under 45 with Graves' ophthalmopathy and some 57 with stable Graves' hyperthyroidism. Whether ophthalmopathy could be predicted prospectively was tested in an independent validation cohort made up of 18 to 20 hyperthyroidism patients plus 17 patients who later progressed to ophthalmopathy. For training and testing, the roughly 97 patients in the discovery cohort were randomly divided in a 7:3 ratio. In addition, the study compared T-cell repertoires in thyroid tissue and in blood from five or six Graves' hyperthyroidism patients. After blood sampling, hyperthyroidism patients were treated with methimazole at a starting dose of 30 mg daily, and ophthalmopathy patients were treated with high-dose intravenous methylprednisolone. The paper describes TCR Vbeta CDR3 sequencing of 120 to 150 peripheral blood samples, made up of under 50 ophthalmopathy patients, over 70 hyperthyroidism patients and some 17 progressor patients.

Ophthalmopathy patients had moderately to severely active disease, Clinical Activity Score of at least 3, NOSPECS grade of at least 4, and duration under 3 months. Any patient with an uncontrolled infection, another autoimmune disease, pregnancy or lactation was excluded. Diagnoses relied on clinical symptoms, serum thyroxine and TRAb, thyroid ultrasound and orbital computed tomography. PBMCs were separated from approximately 10 ml of fresh peripheral blood using Ficoll-Paque density gradient centrifugation. Total RNA was extracted with Trizol reagent, and quality was checked on an Agilent 2100 Bioanalyzer. At least ten counts were recorded for this clonotype. The antigen this receptor binds is unknown. Base qualities are not recorded, but no much larger clone differs from it by a single base. The research as a whole found: In validation, the model predicted progression to ophthalmopathy with 55% to 71% sensitivity and around 72% specificity, a median of around 6.6 months before onset. A model built on a 13 V-J signature distinguished ophthalmopathy from stable hyperthyroidism, reaching 87.88% sensitivity and about 81% specificity in cross-validation and 80%/75% in testing. Most expanded thyroid clonotypes (frequency above 0.001) were also found in blood, which suggests that blood repertoires may mirror thyroid immune responses. Sample size was not statistically predetermined, and blinding of investigators to group allocation was not performed.

From its cysteine to its phenylalanine, the CDR3 spans 14 amino acids. CDR3 DNA is the only sequence kept; it has 42 bases, read in frame from the first base. According to the germline V gene, CDR1 reads SGHVS and CDR2 reads FQNEAQ. V has 5 bases trimmed and J has 4 bases trimmed; junction bases matching no gene number 8. The TCR beta CDR3 regions were amplified from RNA transcripts. The first round of RT-PCR for the TCR CDR3 was performed with the HTBI primer set and the Qiagen OneStep RT-PCR kit. Libraries were constructed in a second round of multiplex PCR, after which size selection and purification were carried out. Sequencing of the libraries was done on an Illumina HiSeq2000 using paired-end 100 bp reads. Under the source paper's analysis protocol: Raw data were processed with SOAPnuke, discarding reads with adapters, uncalled bases, mean Phred below 15, or no exact constant-primer or identifier match. COPE v1.2.5 was used to merge high-quality paired reads, and clonotypes were defined as unique nucleotide sequences. MiTCR v1.1 was used to align the clonotypes against IMGT TRBV, TRBD and TRBJ reference segments. Only V-J combinations with frequency above 0.0001, covering 99% to 99.2% of repertoires, were analysed. The TCS score was defined as F50 (clonal expansion) divided by E x V (chaos), with BLOSUM62-based TCRdist calculated between CDR3 peptides within each V-J. Welch's t-statistics and random forest reduced around 510 V-J features to some 14, which were used in a naive Bayes classifier (R e1071). Through fastp at Q25 and MiXCR, TCRdb rebuilt clones from the public reads, retaining in-frame beta chains. Rows with one shared CDR3 protein collapse into an entry with the most common genes and DNA. The V and J calls follow TCRdb's processing rather than the paper's. The sample table contains some 550,000 distinct CDR3 sequences; only one count was recorded for about a sixth of them. The ten biggest clones cover under 3.5% of the sample.

The specimen was blood. The rearranged chain carries TRBV7-8 and TRBJ2-7; 7 bases in between match TRBD1. This clonotype originated in a middle-aged woman with Graves' ophthalmopathy. CDR3 region: CASSPRQGRYEQYF. The DNA sequence is TGTGCCAGCAGCCCCCGACAGGGAAGGTACGAGCAGTACTTC.